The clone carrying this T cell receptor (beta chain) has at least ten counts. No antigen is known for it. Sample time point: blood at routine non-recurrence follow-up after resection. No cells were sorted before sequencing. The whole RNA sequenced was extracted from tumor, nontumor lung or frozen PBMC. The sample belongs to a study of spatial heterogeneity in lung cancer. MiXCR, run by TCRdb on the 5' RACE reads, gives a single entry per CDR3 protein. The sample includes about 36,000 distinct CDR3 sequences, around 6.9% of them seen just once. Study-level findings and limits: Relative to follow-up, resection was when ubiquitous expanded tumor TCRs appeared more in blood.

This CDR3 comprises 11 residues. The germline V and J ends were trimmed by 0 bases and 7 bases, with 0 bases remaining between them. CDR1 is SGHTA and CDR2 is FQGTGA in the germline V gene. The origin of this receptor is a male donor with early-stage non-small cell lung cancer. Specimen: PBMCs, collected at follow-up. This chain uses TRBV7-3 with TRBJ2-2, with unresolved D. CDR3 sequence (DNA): TGTGCCAGCAGCTTAACCGGGGAGCTGTTTTTT. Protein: CASSLTGELFF.